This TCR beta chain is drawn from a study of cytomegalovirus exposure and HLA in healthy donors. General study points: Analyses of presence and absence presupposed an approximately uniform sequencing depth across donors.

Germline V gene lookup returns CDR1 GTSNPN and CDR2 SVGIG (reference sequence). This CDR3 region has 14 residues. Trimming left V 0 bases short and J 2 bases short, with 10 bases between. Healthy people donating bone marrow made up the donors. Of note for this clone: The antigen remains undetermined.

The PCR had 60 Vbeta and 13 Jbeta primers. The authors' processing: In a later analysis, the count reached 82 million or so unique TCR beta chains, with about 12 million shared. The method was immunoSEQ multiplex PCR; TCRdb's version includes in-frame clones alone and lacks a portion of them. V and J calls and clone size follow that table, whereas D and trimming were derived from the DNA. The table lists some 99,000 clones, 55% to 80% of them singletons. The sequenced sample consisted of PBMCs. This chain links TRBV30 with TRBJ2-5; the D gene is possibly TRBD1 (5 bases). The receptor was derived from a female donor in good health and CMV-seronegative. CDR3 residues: CAWSVVDRQETQYF. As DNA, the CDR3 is TGTGCCTGGAGTGTGGTTGACAGACAAGAGACCCAGTACTTC.